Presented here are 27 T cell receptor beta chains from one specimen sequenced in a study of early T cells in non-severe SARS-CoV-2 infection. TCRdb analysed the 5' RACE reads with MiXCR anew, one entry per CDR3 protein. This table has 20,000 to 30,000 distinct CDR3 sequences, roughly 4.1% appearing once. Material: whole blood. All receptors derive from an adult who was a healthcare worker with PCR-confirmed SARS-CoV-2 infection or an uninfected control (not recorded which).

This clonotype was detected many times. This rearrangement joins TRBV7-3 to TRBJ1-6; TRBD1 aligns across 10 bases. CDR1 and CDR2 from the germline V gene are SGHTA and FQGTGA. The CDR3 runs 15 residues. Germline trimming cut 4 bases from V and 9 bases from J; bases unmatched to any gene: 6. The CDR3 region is CASSSSGTGASPLHF. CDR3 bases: TGTGCCAGCAGCTCATCCGGGACAGGGGCTTCACCCCTCCACTTT.

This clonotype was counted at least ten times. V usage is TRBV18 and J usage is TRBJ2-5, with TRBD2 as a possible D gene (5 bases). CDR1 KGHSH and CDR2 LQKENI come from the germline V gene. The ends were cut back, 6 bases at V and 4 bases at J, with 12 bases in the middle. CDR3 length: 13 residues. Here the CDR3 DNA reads TGTGCCAGCTCGCAAGGAGGCCCAGAGACCCAGTACTTC. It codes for CASSQGGPETQYF.

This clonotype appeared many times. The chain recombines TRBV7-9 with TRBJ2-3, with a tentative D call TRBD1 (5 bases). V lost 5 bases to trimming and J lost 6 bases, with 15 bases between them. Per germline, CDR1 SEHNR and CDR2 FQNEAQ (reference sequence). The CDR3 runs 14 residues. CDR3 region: CASSPWTLGDTQYF. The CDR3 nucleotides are TGTGCCAGCAGCCCTTGGACATTGGGGGATACGCAGTATTTT.

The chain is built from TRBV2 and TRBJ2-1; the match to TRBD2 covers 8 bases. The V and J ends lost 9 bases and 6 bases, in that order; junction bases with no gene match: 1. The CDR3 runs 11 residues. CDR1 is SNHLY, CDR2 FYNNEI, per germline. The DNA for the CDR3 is TGTGCCAGTCTAGCGGGCAATGAGCAGTTCTTC. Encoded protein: CASLAGNEQFF.

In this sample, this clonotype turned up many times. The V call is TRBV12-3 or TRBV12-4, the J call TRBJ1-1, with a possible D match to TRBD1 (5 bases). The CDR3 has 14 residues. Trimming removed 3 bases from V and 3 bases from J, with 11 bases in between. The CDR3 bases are TGTGCCAGCAGTTTGGGGGTGTCGGACACTGAAGCTTTCTTT. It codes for CASSLGVSDTEAFF.

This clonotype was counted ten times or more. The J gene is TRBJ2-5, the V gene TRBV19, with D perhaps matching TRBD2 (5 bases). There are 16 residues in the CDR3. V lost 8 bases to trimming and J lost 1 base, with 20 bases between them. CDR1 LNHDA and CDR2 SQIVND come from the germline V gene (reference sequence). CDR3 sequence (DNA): TGTGCCAGTGCCGGGGAGAGGAGTATTTCCCAAGAGACCCAGTACTTC. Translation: CASAGERSISQETQYF.

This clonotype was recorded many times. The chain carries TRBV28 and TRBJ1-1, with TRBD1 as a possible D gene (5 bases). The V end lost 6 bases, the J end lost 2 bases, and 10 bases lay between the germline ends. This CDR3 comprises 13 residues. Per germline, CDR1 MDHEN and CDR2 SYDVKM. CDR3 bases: TGTGCCAGCAGCATACAGGTTAACACTGAAGCTTTCTTT. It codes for CASSIQVNTEAFF.

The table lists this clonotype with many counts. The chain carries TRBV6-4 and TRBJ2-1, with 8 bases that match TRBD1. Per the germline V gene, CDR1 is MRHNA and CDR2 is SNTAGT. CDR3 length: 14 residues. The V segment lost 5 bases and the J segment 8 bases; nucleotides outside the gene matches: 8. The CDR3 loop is CASSQQTGVDEQFF. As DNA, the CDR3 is TGTGCCAGCAGTCAACAGACAGGGGTGGATGAGCAGTTCTTC.

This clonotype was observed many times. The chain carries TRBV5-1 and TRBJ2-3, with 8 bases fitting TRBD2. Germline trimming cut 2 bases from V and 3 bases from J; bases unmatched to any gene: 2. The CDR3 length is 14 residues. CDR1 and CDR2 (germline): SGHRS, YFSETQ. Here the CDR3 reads CASSLASGTDTQYF. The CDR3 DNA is TGCGCCAGCAGCTTAGCTAGCGGGACAGATACGCAGTATTTT.

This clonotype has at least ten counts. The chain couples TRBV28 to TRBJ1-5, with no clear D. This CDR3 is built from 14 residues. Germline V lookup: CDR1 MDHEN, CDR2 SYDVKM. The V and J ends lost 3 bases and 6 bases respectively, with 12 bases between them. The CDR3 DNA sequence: TGTGCCAGCAGTTTTTATCAGGAAATTCAGCCCCAGCATTTT. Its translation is CASSFYQEIQPQHF.

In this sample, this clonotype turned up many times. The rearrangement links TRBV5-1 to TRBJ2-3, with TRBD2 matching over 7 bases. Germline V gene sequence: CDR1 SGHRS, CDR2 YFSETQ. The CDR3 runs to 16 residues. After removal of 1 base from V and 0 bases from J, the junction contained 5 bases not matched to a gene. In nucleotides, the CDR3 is TGCGCCAGCAGCTTGTTAAGCGGGACTAGCACAGATACGCAGTATTTT. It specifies CASSLLSGTSTDTQYF.

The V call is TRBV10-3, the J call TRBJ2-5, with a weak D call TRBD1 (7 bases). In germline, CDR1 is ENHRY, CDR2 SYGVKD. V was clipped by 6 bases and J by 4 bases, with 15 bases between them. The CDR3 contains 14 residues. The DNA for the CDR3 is TGTGCCATCAGGGATCAGGGGGGACGAGAGACCCAGTACTTC. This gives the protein CAIRDQGGRETQYF.

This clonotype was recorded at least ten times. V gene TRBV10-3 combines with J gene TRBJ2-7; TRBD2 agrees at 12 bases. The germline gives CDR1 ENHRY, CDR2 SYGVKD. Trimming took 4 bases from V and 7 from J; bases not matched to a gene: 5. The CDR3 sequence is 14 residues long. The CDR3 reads CAISGLAGAGEQYF. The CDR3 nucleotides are TGTGCCATCAGTGGACTAGCGGGAGCGGGTGAGCAGTACTTC.

As DNA, the CDR3 is TGTGCCAGCAGAAGTGACACTTCTGGGGCCAACGTCCTGACTTTC. It encodes CASRSDTSGANVLTF. V and J are TRBV28 and TRBJ2-6; D is ambiguous. The CDR3 is 15 residues long. V lost 6 bases and J 1 base, leaving 10 bases between the germline ends. Germline CDR1 MDHEN, CDR2 SYDVKM.

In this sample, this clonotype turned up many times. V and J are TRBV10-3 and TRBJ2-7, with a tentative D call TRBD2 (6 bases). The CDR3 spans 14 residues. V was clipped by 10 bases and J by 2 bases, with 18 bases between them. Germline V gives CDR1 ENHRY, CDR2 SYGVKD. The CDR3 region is CATSPTSLTYEQYF. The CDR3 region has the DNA TGTGCCACCTCTCCGACTAGTCTAACCTACGAGCAGTACTTC.

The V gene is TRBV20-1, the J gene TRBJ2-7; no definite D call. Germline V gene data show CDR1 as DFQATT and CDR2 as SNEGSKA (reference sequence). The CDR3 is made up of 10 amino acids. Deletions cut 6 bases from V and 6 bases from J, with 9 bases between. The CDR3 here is CSAIKSEQYF. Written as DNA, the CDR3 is TGCAGTGCGATCAAGAGCGAGCAGTACTTC.

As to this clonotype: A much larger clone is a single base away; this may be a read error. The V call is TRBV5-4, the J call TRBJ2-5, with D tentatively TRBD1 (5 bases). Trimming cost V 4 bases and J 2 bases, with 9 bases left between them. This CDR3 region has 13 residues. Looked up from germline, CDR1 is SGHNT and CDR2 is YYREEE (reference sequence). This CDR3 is CASSQTAQETQYF. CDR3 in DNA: TGTGCCAGCAGCCAGACAGCACAAGAGACCCAGTACTTC.

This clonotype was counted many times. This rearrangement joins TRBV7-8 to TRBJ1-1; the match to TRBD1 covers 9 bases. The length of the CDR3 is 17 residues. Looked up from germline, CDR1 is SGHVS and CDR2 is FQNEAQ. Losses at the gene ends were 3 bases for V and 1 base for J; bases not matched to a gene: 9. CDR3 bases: TGTGCCAGCAGCTTGGGAGGGACAGGGCTGGGGAACACTGAAGCTTTCTTT. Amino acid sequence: CASSLGGTGLGNTEAFF.

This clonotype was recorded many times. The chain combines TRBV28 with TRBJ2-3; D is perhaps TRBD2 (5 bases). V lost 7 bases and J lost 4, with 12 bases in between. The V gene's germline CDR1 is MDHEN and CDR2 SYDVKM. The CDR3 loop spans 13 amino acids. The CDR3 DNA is TGTGCCAGCAAACGGGGAGACTCAGATACGCAGTATTTT. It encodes CASKRGDSDTQYF.

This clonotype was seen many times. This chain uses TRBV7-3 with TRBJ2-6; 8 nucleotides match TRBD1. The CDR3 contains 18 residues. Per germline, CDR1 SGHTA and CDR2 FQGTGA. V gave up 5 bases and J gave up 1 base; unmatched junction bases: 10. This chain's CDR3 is CASSPRGQGSSGANVLTF. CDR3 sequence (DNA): TGTGCCAGCAGCCCCCGTGGACAGGGTTCTTCTGGGGCCAACGTCCTGACTTTC.

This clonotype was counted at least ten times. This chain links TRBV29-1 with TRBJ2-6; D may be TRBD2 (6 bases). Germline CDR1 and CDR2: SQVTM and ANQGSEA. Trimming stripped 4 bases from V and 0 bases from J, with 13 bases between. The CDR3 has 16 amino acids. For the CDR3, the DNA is TGCAGCGTTGCGCGGGACGTTGACTCTGGGGCCAACGTCCTGACTTTC. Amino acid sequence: CSVARDVDSGANVLTF.

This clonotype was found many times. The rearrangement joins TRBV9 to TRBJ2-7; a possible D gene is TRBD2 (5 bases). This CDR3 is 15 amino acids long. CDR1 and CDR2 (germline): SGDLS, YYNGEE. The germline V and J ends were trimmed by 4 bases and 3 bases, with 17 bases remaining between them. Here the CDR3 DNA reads TGTGCCAGCAGCTCCATGGGTGCCGGGATCTACGAGCAGTACTTC. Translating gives CASSSMGAGIYEQYF.

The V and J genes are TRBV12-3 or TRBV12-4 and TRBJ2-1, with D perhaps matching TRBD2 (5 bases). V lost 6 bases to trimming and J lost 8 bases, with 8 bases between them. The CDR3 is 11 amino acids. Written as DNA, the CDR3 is TGTGCCAGCAGCCCGAGGGATGAGCAGTTCTTC. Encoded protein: CASSPRDEQFF.

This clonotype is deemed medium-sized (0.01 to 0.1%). CDR3: CASSSSGLTSYNEQFF. The CDR3 DNA follows: TGTGCCAGCAGCTCCAGCGGGCTGACCTCCTACAATGAGCAGTTCTTC. The chain carries TRBV11-2 and TRBJ2-1, with D maybe TRBD2 (6 bases). Germline CDR1 is SGHAT and CDR2 is FQNNGV. V was cut by 4 bases and J by 0 bases, with 13 bases left in between. This CDR3 spans 16 amino acids.

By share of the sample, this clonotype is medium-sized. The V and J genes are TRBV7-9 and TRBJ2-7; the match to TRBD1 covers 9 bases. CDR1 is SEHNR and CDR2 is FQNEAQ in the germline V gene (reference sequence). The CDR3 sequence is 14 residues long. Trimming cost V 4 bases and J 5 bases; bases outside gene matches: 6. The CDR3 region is CASSWGQGAHEQYF. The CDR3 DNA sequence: TGTGCCAGCAGCTGGGGACAGGGAGCCCACGAGCAGTACTTC.

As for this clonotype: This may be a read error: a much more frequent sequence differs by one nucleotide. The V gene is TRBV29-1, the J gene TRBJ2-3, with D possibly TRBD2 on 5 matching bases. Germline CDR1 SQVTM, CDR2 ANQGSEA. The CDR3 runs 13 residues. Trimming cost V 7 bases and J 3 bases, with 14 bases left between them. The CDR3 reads CSDDEGGTDTQYF. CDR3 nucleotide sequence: TGCAGCGACGACGAGGGCGGTACAGATACGCAGTATTTT.

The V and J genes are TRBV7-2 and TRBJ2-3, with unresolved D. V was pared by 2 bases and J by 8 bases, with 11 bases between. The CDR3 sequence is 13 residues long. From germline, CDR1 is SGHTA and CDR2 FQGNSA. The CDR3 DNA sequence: TGTGCCAGCAGCTTAAATTGGGAAGTTACGCAGTATTTT. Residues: CASSLNWEVTQYF.